A single sample gave rise to the 4 T cell receptor beta chains below, sequenced in a study of T cell changes during pregnancy in multiple sclerosis. Sequenced by immunoSEQ multiplex PCR; TCRdb stores in-frame clones only, minus some. The data show 12,000 or so clones, with more than 75% seen just once and around 11% held by the top ten. The sample in question was CD8+ T cells from peripheral blood mononuclear cells, obtained after pregnancy. These receptors all come from a female donor in good health, enrolled as a control in a pregnancy study.

The rearrangement links TRBV7-9 to TRBJ2-7; TRBD2 agrees at 9 bases. From germline, CDR1 is SEHNR and CDR2 FQNEAQ (reference sequence). Losses at the gene ends were 5 bases for V and 0 bases for J; bases not matched to a gene: 8. The CDR3 consists of 16 residues. The CDR3 DNA reads TGTGCCAGCAGCAGCACGGGACTAGCAATCTCCTACGAGCAGTACTTC. Translation: CASSSTGLAISYEQYF.

V and J are TRBV5-6 and TRBJ1-2, with TRBD1 identical over 7 bases. Trimming removed 6 bases from V and 10 bases from J; junction bases left unmatched: 12. CDR1 is SGHDT, CDR2 YYEEEE, per germline. The CDR3 is 13 amino acids. The CDR3 DNA reads TGTGCCAGCACCGTAACGATCAGGGGGATCTACACCTTC. This gives the protein CASTVTIRGIYTF.

This chain joins TRBV4-2 and TRBJ1-1; a possible D gene is TRBD1 (6 bases). Trimming removed 5 bases from V and 7 bases from J, with 20 bases in between. Germline lookup yields CDR1 LGHNA and CDR2 YNFKEQ. The length of the CDR3 is 15 residues. The CDR3 loop reads CASSSRVGASLEAFF. The DNA for the CDR3 is TGTGCCAGCAGCAGCAGGGTGGGGGCCAGCCTTGAAGCTTTCTTT.

A single count supports this clone. The chain has TRBV4-2 and TRBJ1-1; TRBD1 matches 7 bases. CDR1 and CDR2 from the germline V gene are LGHNA and YNFKEQ. V was pared by 3 bases and J by 1 base, with 5 bases of the junction left unmatched. The CDR3 runs 15 residues. The CDR3 bases are TGTGCCAGCAGCCAGTCGACAGGGCAGAACACTGAAGCTTTCTTT. Its translation: CASSQSTGQNTEAFF.